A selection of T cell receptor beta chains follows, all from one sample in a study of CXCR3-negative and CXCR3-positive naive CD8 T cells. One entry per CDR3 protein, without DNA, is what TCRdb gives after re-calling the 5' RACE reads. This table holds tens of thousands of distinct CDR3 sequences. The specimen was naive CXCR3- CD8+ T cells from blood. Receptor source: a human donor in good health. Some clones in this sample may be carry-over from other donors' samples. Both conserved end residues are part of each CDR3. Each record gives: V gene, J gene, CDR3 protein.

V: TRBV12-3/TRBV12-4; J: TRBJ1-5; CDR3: CASRWGGDSNQPQHF
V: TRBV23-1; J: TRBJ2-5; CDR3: CASSQLGDRASYLRRPSQETQYF
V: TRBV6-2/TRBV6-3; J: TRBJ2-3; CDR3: CASSYGQGLNTDTQYF
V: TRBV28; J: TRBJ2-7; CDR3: CASRSGTTYEQYF
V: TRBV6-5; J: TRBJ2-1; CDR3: CASTSSGAEQFF
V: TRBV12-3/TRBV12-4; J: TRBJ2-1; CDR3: CASGRGLYDEQFF
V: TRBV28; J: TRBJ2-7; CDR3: CASSPSRGEGFGEQYF
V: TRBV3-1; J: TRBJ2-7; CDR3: CASSRRQTTTYEQYF
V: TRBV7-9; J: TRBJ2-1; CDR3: CASSPPGNHNEQFF
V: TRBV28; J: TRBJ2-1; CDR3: CASSLFRGRGQFF
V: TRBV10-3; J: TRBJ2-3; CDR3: CAITDHRYTDTQYF
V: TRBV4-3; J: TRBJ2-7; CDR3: CASSQDWGLNREEQYF
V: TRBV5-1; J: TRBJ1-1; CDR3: CASSLAVGPEAFF
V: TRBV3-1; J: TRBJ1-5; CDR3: CASSASTGVAQPQHF
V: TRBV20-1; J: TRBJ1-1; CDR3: CSARQGVAQAFF